This TCR beta chain was sequenced for a study of CD8 T cells in Susac syndrome. Across the study: Patients with Susac syndrome were, at the time of blood collection, therapy-naive, maintained on corticosteroids, or maintained on intravenous immunoglobulin alone.

CD8+ and CD4+ blood T cells underwent TCR beta sequencing. Negative isolation yielded the CD8+ and CD4+ T cells, while FACS enriched the TEMRA cells. With V trimmed by 1 base and J by 5 bases, 1 base remained unmatched. The CDR3 is 14 residues long. Germline-derived CDR1 and CDR2 are SGHAT and FQNNGV. Only one count was recorded for this clonotype. RNA totalling about 0.45 to 1 ug underwent reverse transcription with random hexamers. TCRdb used MiXCR to reprocess the immunoSEQ multiplex PCR reads, holding one entry per CDR3 protein. The sample holds some 240,000 distinct CDR3 sequences, roughly 95% seen once.

Sequenced: CD4+ T cells from PBMCs. The gene calls are TRBV11-2 and TRBJ2-5; 10 positions agree with TRBD2. The origin of this receptor is a human donor with Susac syndrome. CDR3 region: CASSLASGSETQYF. For the CDR3, the DNA is TGTGCCAGCAGCTTAGCTAGCGGGAGTGAGACCCAGTACTTC.